The rows below give T cell receptor beta chains drawn from one sample of a study of cytomegalovirus exposure and HLA in healthy donors. Sequencing used immunoSEQ multiplex PCR; TCRdb keeps in-frame clones, though not all of them. The repertoire consists of approximately 220,000 clones, with roughly 83% occurring once and the leading ten covering about 14%. The sample was PBMCs. The origin of the receptors is a woman aged 25 to 39 in good health and CMV-seropositive. Each CDR3 is given with its conserved first and last residue. Fields, in order: J gene, D gene, V gene, CDR3 protein. D genes are given only for firm matches.

>TRBJ1-2|.|TRBV5-1
CASSPEFSNGYTF
>TRBJ1-1|TRBD1|TRBV6-1
CASSEPGQGPTNTEAFF
>TRBJ2-7|.|TRBV2
CASSDGYEQYF
>TRBJ2-1|TRBD2|TRBV27
CASSLYSGLAANEQFF
>TRBJ1-1|.|TRBV20-1
CSARRDTEAFF
>TRBJ2-1|TRBD2|TRBV6-4
CASSVRTSGYNEQFF
>TRBJ2-7|TRBD2|TRBV2
CASRREGQVYEQYF
>TRBJ1-1|TRBD1|TRBV30
CAWKSGTGFKAFF
>TRBJ2-7|.|TRBV28
CASSLYDEQYF
>TRBJ2-6|.|TRBV6-1
CASFDYSGANVLTF
>TRBJ2-3|TRBD2|TRBV25-1
CASSEKGLAGVPDTQYF
>TRBJ2-5|.|TRBV2
CASSEGAGYQETQYF
>TRBJ2-6|.|TRBV6-5
CASSWGSGANVLTF
>TRBJ2-7|.|TRBV25-1
CASSDPRDVGYEQYF
>TRBJ2-5|.|TRBV5-1
CASSPGHGAQYF
>TRBJ2-4|.|TRBV4-2
CASSQDSLAKNIQYF
>TRBJ1-2|.|TRBV28
CASSPSESAYGYTF
>TRBJ2-7|.|TRBV25-1
CASSAAYEQYF
>TRBJ1-2|TRBD1|TRBV2
CANSQGAYGYTF
>TRBJ2-2|.|TRBV21-1
CASSKGPDLSGRTGELFF
>TRBJ2-2|.|TRBV27
CASSPLGTVLTGELFF
>TRBJ2-7|TRBD2|TRBV7-6
CASSLTTSGGYEQYF
>TRBJ2-7|TRBD1|TRBV4-3
CASSQERFGTGGYEQYF
>TRBJ2-5|TRBD2|TRBV5-8
CATGLTETQYF
>TRBJ2-2|.|TRBV18
CASHKTPLGNTGELFF
>TRBJ2-1|.|TRBV5-1
CASSLVQEIYNEQFF
>TRBJ2-2|TRBD1|TRBV11-3
CASRRQGDTGELFF
>TRBJ1-2|.|TRBV9
CASSVASDGYTF